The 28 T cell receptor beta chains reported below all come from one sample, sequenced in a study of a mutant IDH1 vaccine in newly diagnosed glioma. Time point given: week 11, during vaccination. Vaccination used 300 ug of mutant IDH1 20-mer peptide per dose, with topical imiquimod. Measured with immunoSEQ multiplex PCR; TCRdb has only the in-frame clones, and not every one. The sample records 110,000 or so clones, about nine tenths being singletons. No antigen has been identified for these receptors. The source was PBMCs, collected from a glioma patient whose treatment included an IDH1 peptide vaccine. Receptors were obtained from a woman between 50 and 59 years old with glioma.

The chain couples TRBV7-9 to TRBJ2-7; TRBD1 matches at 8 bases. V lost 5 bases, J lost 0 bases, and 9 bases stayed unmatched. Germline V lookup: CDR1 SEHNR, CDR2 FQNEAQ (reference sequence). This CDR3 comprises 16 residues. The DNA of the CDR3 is TGTGCCAGCAGCGCCGGACAGGGTTCGGGCTCCTACGAGCAGTACTTC. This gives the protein CASSAGQGSGSYEQYF.

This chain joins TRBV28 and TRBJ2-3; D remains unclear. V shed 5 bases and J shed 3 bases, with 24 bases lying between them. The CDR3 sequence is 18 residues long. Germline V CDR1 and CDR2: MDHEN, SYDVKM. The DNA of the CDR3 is TGTGCCAGCAGTCCCGACCTTAAGTTGGAGACCCAAACAGATACGCAGTATTTT. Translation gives CASSPDLKLETQTDTQYF.

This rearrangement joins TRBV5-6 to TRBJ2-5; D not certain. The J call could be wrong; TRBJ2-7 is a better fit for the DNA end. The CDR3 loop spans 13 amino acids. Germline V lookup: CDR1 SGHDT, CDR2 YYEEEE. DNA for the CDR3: TGTGCCAGCACCCATGGACCAGGCTACGAGCAGTACTTC. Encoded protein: CASTHGPGYEQYF.

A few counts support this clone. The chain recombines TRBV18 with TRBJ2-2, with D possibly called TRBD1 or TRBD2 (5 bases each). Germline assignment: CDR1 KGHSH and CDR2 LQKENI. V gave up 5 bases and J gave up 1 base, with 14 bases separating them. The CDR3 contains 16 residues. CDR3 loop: CASSARMGENTGELFF. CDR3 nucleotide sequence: TGTGCCAGCTCAGCTAGGATGGGGGAGAACACCGGGGAGCTGTTTTTT.

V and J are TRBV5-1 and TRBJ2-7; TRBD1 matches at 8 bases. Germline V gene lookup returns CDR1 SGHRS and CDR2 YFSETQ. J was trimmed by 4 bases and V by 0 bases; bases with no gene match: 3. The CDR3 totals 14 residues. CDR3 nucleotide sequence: TGCGCCAGCAGCTTGGCCGGGACAGGATACGAGCAGTACTTC. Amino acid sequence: CASSLAGTGYEQYF. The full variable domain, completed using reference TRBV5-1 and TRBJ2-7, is KAGVTQTPRYLIKTRGQQVTLSCSPISGHRSVSWYQQTPGQGLQFLFEYFSETQRNKGNFPGRFSGRQFSNSRSEMNVSTLELGDSALYLCASSLAGTGYEQYFGPGTRLTVT.

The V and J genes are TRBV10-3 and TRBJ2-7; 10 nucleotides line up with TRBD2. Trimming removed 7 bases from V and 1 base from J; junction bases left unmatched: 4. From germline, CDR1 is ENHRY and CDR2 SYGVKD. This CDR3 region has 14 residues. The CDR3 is CAITSSGSSYEQYF. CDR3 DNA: TGTGCCATCACTTCTAGCGGGAGTTCCTACGAGCAGTACTTC.

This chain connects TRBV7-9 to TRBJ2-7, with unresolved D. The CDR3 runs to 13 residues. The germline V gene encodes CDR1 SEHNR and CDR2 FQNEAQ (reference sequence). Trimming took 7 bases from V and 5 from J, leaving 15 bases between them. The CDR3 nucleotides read TGTGCCAGCACCGCCAGGCGAGTAGACGAGCAGTACTTC. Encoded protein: CASTARRVDEQYF.

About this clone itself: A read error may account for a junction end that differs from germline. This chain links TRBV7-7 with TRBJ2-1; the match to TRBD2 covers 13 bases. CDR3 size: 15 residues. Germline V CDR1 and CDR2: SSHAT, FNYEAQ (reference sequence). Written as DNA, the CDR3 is TGTGCTAGCAGCTCCGGACTAGCGGGAGAAAGTGAGCAGTTCTTC. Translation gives CASSSGLAGESEQFF. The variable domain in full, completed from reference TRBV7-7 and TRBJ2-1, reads GAGVSQSPRYKVTKRGQDVTLRCDPISSHATLYWYQQALGQGPEFLTYFNYEAQPDKSGLPSDRFSAERPEGSISTLTIQRTEQRDSAMYRCASSSGLAGESEQFFGPGTRLTVL.

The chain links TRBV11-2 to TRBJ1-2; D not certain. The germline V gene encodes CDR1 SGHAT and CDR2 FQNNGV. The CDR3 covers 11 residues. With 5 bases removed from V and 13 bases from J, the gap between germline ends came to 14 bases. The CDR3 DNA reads TGTGCCAGCAGCCCCCTAGCGGCCCGCACCTTC. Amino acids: CASSPLAARTF.

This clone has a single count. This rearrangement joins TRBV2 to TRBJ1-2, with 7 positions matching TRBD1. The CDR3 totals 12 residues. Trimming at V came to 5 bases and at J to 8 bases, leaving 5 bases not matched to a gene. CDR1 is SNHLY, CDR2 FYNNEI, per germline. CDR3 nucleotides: TGTGCCAGCAGTACGACAGGGTCAGGCTACACCTTC. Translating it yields CASSTTGSGYTF. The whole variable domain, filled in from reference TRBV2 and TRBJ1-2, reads EPEVTQTPSHQVTQMGQEVILRCVPISNHLYFYWYRQILGQKVEFLVSFYNNEISEKSEIFDDQFSVERPDGSNFTLKIRSTKLEDSAMYFCASSTTGSGYTFGSGTRLTVV.

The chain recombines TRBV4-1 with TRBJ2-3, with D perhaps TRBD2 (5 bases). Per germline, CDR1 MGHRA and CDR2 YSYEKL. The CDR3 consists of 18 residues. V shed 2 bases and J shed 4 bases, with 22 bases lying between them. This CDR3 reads CASSQRPGPTLGADTQYF. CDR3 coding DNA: TGCGCCAGCAGCCAAAGACCCGGACCTACTCTCGGGGCAGATACGCAGTATTTT.

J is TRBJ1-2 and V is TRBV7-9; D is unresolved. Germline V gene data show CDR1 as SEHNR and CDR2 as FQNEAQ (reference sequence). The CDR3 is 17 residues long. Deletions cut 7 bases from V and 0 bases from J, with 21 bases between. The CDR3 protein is CASTAESARLTNYGYTF. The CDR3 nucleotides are TGTGCCAGCACCGCGGAAAGCGCCAGACTCACTAACTATGGCTACACCTTC.

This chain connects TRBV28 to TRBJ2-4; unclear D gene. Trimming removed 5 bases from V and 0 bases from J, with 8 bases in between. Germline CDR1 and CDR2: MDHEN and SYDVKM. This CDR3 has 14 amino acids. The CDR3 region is CASSLILAKNIQYF. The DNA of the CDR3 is TGTGCCAGCAGTCTCATCCTAGCCAAAAACATTCAGTACTTC.

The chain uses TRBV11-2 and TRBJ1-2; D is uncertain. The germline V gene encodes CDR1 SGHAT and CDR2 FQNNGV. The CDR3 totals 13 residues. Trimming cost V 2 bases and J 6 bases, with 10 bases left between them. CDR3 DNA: TGTGCCAGCAGCTTAAGTTTTATGAATGGCTACACCTTC. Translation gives CASSLSFMNGYTF.

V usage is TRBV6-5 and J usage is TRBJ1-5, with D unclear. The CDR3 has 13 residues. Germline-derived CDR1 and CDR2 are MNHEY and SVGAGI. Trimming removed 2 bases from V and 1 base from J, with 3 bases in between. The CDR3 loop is CASSYDSNQPQHF. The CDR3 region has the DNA TGTGCCAGCAGTTACGACAGCAATCAGCCCCAGCATTTT.

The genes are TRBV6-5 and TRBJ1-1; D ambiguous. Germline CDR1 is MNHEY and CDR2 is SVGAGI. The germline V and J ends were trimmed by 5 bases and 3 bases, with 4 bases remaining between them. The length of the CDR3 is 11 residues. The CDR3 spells CASSRYTEAFF. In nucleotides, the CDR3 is TGTGCCAGCAGTCGTTACACTGAAGCTTTCTTT.

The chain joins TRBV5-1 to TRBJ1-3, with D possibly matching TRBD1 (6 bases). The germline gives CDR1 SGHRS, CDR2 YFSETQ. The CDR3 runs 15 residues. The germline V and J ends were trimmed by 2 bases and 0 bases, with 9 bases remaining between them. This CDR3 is CASSLTGASGNTIYF. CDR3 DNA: TGCGCCAGCAGCTTAACGGGGGCCTCTGGAAACACCATATATTTT.

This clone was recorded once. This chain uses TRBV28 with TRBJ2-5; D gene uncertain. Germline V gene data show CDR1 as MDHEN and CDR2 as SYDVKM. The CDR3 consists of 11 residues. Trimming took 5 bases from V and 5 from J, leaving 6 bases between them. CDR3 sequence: CASSLAETQYF. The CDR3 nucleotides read TGTGCCAGCAGTCTCGCGGAGACCCAGTACTTC.

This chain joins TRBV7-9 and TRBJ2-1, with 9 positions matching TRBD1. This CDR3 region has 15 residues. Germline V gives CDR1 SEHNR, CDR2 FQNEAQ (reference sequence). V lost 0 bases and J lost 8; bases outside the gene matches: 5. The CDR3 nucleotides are TGTGCCAGCAGCTTAGCGTCGACAGGGGGGTATGAGCAGTTCTTC. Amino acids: CASSLASTGGYEQFF. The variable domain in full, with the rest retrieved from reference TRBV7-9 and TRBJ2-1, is DTGVSQNPRHKITKRGQNVTFRCDPISEHNRLYWYRQTLGQGPEFLTYFQNEAQLEKSRLLSDRFSAERPKGSFSTLEIQRTEQGDSAMYLCASSLASTGGYEQFFGPGTRLTVL.

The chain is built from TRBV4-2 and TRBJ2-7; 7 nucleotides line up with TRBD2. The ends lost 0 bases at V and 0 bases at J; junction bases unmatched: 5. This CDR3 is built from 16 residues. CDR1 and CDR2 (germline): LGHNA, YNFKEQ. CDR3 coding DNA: TGTGCCAGCAGCCAAGACGCTAGCGGAAGCTCCTACGAGCAGTACTTC. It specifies CASSQDASGSSYEQYF.

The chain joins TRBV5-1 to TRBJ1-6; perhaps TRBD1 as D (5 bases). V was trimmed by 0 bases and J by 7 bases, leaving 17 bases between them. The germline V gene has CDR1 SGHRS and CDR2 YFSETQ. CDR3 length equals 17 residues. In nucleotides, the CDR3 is TGCGCCAGCAGCTTGGAATGGGGGACGGGGCCCAATTCACCCCTCCACTTT. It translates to CASSLEWGTGPNSPLHF. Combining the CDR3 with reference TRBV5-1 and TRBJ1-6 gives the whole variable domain KAGVTQTPRYLIKTRGQQVTLSCSPISGHRSVSWYQQTPGQGLQFLFEYFSETQRNKGNFPGRFSGRQFSNSRSEMNVSTLELGDSALYLCASSLEWGTGPNSPLHFGNGTRLTVT.

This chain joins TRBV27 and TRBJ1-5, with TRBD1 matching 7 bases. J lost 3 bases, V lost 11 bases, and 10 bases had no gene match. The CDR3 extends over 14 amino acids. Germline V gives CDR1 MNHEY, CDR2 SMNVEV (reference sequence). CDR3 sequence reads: CAENPGQNNQPQHF. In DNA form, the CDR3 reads TGTGCCGAGAACCCGGGACAGAACAATCAGCCCCAGCATTTT.

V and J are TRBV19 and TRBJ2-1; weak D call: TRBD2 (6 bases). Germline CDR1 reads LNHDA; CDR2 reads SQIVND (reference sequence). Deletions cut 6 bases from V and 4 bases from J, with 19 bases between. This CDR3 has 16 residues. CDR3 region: CASSPAERATYNEQFF. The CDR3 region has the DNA TGTGCCAGTAGCCCCGCCGAGCGGGCGACTTACAATGAGCAGTTCTTC.

For the CDR3, the DNA is TGTGCCAGCAGTGAAAGGCTTCGCACAGATACGCAGTATTTT. This translates into CASSERLRTDTQYF. The gene calls are TRBV2 and TRBJ2-3; D is ambiguous. CDR1 is SNHLY, CDR2 FYNNEI, per germline. There are 14 residues in the CDR3. Trimming removed 2 bases at V and 1 base at J, with 7 bases between.

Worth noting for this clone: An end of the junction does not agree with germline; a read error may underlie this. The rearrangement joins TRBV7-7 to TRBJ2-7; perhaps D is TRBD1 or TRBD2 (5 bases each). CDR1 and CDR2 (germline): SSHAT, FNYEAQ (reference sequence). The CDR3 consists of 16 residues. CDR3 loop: CASSPLRGSSSYEQYF. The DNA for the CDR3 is TGTGCTAGCAGTCCCCTCCGGGGCAGCAGCTCCTACGAGCAGTACTTC.

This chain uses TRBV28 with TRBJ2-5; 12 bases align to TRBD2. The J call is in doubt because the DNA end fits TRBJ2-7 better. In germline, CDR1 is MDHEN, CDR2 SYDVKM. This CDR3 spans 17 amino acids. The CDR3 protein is CASSLWVLAGGPGEQYF. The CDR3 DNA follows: TGTGCCAGCAGTTTATGGGTCCTAGCGGGAGGGCCGGGCGAGCAGTACTTC.

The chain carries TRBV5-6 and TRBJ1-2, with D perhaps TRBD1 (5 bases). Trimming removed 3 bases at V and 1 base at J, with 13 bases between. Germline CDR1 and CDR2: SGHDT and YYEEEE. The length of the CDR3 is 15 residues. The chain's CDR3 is CASSSAGRSNYGYTF. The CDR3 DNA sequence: TGTGCCAGCAGCTCGGCAGGGAGAAGTAACTATGGCTACACCTTC.

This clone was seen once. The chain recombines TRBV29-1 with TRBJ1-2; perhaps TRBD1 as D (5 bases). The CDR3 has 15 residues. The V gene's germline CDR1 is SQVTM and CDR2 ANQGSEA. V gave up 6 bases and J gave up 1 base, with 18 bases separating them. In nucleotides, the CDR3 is TGCAGCGTGGGGCCTCGACTGGGGGGTAACTATGGCTACACCTTC. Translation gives CSVGPRLGGNYGYTF.